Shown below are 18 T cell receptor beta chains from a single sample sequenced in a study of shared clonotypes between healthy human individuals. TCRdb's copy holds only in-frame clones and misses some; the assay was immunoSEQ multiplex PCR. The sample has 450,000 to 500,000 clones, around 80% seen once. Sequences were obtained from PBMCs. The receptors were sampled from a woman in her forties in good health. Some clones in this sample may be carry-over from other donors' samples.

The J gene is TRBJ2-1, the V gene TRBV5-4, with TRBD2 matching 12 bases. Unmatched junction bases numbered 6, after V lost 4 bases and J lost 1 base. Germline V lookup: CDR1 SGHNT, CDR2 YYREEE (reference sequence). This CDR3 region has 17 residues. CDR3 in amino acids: CASSPGGLAGSYNEQFF. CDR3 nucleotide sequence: TGTGCCAGCAGCCCCGGGGGACTAGCGGGTTCCTACAATGAGCAGTTCTTC.

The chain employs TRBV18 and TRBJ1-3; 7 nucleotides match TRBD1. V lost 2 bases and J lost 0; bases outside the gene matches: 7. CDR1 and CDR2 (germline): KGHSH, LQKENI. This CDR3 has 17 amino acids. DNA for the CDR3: TGTGCCAGCTCACCAAGGGACAGCGAACTCTCTGGAAACACCATATATTTT. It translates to CASSPRDSELSGNTIYF.

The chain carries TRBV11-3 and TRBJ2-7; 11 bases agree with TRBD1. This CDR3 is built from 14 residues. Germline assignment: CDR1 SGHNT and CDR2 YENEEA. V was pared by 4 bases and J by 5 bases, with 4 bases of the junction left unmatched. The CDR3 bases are TGTGCCAGCAGCTCCCGGACAGGGGGCGACGAGCAGTACTTC. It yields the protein CASSSRTGGDEQYF.

The CDR3 sequence is CASSQGMGQTDTQYF. The DNA of the CDR3 is TGTGCCAGCAGCCAAGGCATGGGTCAAACAGATACGCAGTATTTT. V is TRBV4-2 and J is TRBJ2-3; D is unclear. This CDR3 is built from 15 residues. The V gene's germline CDR1 is LGHNA and CDR2 YNFKEQ. V was pared by 1 base and J by 3 bases, with 11 bases between.

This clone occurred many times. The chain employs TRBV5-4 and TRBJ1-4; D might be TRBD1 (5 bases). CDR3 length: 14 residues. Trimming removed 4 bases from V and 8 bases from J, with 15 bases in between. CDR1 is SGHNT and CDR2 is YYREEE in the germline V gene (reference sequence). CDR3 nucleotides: TGTGCCAGCAGCCTTGCAGGGACCACAGAAAAACTGTTTTTT. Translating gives CASSLAGTTEKLFF.

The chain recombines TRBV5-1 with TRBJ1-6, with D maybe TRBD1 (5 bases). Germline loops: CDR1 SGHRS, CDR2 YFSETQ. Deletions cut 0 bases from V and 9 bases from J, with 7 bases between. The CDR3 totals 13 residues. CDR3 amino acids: CASSLAGISPLHF. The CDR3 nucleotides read TGCGCCAGCAGCTTGGCAGGGATTTCACCCCTCCACTTT.

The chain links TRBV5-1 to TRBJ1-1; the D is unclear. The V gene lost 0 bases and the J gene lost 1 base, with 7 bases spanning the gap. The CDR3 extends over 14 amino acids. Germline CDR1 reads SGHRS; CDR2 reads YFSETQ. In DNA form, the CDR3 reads TGCGCCAGCAGCTTGGATCCCAAGAACACTGAAGCTTTCTTT. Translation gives CASSLDPKNTEAFF.

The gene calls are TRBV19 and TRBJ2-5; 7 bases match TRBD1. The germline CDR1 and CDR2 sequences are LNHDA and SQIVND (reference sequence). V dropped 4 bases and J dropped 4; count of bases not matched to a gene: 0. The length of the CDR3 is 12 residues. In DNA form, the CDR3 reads TGTGCCAGTAGTAGACAGGGAGAGACCCAGTACTTC. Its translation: CASSRQGETQYF. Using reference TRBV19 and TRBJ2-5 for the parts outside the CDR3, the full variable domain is DGGITQSPKYLFRKEGQNVTLSCEQNLNHDAMYWYRQDPGQGLRLIYYSQIVNDFQKGDIAEGYSVSREKKESFPLTVTSAQKNPTAFYLCASSRQGETQYFGPGTRLLVL.

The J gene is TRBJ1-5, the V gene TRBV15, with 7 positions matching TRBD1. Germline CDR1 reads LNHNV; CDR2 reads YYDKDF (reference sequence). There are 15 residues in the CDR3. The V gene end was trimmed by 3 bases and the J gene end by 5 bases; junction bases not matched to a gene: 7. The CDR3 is CATSRGGTEYQPQHF. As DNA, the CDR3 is TGTGCCACCAGCAGGGGTGGGACAGAGTATCAGCCCCAGCATTTT.

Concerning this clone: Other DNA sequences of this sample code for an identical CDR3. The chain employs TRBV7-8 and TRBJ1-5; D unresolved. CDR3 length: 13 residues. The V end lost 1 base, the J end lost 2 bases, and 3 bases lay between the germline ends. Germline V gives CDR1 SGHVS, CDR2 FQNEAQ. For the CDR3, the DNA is TGTGCCAGCAGCTTAGACCGCAATCAGCCCCAGCATTTT. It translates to CASSLDRNQPQHF.

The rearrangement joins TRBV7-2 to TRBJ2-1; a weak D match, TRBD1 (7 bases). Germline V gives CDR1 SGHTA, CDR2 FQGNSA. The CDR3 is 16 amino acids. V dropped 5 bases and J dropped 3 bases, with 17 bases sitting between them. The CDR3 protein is CASSRSSGGGYNEQFF. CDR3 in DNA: TGTGCCAGCAGCCGGTCTTCAGGGGGAGGCTACAATGAGCAGTTCTTC.

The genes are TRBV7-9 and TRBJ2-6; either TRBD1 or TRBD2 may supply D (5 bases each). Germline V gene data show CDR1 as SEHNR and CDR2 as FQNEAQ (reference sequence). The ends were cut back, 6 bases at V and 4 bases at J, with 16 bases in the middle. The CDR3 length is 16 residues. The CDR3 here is CASSGDLGAGANVLTF. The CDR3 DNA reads TGTGCCAGCAGTGGGGACCTCGGGGCGGGGGCCAACGTCCTGACTTTC. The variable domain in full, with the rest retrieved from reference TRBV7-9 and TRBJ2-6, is DTGVSQNPRHKITKRGQNVTFRCDPISEHNRLYWYRQTLGQGPEFLTYFQNEAQLEKSRLLSDRFSAERPKGSFSTLEIQRTEQGDSAMYLCASSGDLGAGANVLTFGAGSRLTVL.

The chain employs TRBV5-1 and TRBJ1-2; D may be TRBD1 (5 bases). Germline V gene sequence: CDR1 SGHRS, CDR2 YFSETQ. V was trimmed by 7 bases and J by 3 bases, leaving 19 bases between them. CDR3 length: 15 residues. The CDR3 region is CASRPDSYGDYGYTF. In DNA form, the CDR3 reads TGCGCCAGCCGCCCCGACAGCTATGGTGACTATGGCTACACCTTC. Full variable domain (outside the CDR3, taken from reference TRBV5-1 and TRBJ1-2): KAGVTQTPRYLIKTRGQQVTLSCSPISGHRSVSWYQQTPGQGLQFLFEYFSETQRNKGNFPGRFSGRQFSNSRSEMNVSTLELGDSALYLCASRPDSYGDYGYTFGSGTRLTVV.

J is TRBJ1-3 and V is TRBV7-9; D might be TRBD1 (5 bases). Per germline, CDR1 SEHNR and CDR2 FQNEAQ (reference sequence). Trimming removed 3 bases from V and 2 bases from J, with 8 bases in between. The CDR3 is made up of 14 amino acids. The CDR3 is CASSFGGAGNTIYF. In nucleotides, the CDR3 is TGTGCCAGCAGCTTTGGAGGGGCTGGAAACACCATATATTTT.

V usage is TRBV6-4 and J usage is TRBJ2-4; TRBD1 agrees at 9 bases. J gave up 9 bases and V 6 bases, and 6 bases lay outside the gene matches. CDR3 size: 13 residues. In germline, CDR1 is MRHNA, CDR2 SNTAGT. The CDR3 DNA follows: TGTGCCAGCAGCCGAGACAGGGGGGGCATTCAGTACTTC. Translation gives CASSRDRGGIQYF.

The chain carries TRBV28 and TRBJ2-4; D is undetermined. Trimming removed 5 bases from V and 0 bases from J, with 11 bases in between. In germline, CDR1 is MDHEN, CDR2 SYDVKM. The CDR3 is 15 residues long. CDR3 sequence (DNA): TGTGCCAGCAGTCTCAAGGTGACAGCCAAAAACATTCAGTACTTC. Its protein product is CASSLKVTAKNIQYF.

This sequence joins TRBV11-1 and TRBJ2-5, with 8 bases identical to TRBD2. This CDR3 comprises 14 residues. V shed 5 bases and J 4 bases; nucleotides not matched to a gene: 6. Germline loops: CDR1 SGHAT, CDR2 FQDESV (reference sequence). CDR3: CASSTERERETQYF. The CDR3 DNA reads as TGTGCCAGCAGCACCGAGCGGGAGCGAGAGACCCAGTACTTC.

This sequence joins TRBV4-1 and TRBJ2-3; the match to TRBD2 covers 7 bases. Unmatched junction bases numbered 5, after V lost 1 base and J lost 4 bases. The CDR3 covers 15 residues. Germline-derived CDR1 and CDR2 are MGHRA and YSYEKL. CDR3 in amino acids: CASSQAPAGADTQYF. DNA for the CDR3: TGCGCCAGCAGCCAAGCCCCCGCGGGGGCAGATACGCAGTATTTT.